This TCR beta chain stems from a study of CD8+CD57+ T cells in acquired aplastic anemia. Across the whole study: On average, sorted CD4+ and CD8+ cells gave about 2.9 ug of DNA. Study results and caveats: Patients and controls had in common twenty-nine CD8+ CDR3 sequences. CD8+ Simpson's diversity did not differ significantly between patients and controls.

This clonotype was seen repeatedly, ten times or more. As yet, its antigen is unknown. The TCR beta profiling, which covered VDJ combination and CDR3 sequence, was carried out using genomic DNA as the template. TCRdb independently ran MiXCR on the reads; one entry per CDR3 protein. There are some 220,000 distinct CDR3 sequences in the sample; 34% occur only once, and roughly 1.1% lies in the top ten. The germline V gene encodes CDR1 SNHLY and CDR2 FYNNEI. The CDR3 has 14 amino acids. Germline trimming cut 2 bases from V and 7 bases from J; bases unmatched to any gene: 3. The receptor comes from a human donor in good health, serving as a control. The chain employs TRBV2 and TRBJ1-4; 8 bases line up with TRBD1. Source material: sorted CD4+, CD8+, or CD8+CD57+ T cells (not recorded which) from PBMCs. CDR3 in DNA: TGTGCCAGCAGTGAACAGGGGGCAGGTGAAAAACTGTTTTTT. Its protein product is CASSEQGAGEKLFF.